This TCR beta chain was observed in a study of somatic mutations in cytotoxic T cells in rheumatoid arthritis. Study-level background: Peripheral blood samples of 25 to 35 ml EDTA were taken from patients directly after diagnosis and before treatment. In some cases, T-cell populations stained with V beta antibodies were flow-sorted at nearly 100% purity, and these included V beta1+ cells sequenced for TCRB.

Sequencing used immunoSEQ multiplex PCR; TCRdb keeps in-frame clones, though not all of them. The sample yields 10,000 to 13,000 clones, roughly 78% seen once. About this clone itself: Its specificity is unknown.

Study results and caveats: Antigen targets of the expanded CD8+ clones remained unidentified. There were about an eighth of the roughly 60 patients in whom the largest CD8+ clone exceeded 20% of CD8+ cells.

CDR1 is MGHRA and CDR2 is YSYEKL in the germline V gene. The CDR3 consists of 15 residues. V was pared by 5 bases and J by 0 bases, with 12 bases between. What was sequenced was CD8+ T cells sorted from blood. The receptor was isolated from an adult with rheumatoid arthritis. The rearrangement joins TRBV4-1 to TRBJ2-3; TRBD1 is a possible D gene (5 bases). CDR3 DNA: TGCGCCAGCAGCGACGTAGGGGCTAGCACAGATACGCAGTATTTT. Translated: CASSDVGASTDTQYF.